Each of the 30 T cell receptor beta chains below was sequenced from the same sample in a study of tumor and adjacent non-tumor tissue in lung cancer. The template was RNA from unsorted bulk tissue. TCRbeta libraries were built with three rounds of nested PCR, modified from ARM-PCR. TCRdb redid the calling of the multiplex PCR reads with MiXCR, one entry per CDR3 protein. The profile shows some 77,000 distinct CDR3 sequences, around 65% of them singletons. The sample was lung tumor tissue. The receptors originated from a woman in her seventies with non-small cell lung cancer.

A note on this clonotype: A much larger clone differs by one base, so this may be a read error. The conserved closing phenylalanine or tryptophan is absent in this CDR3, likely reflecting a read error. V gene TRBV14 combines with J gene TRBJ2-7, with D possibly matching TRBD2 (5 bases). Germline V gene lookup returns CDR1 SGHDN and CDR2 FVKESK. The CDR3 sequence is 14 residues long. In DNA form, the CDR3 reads TGTGTCAGCAGCCAATACGTCGGGACCTACGAGCAGTACTAC. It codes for CVSSQYVGTYEQYY.

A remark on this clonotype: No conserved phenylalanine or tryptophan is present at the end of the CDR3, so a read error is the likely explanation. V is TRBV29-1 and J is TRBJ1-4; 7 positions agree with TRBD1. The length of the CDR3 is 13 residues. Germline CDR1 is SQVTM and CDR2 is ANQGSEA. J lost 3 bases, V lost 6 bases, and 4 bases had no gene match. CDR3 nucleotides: TGCAGCGTAGAGACAGGGTCTAATGAAAAACTGTTTTAT. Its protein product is CSVETGSNEKLFY.

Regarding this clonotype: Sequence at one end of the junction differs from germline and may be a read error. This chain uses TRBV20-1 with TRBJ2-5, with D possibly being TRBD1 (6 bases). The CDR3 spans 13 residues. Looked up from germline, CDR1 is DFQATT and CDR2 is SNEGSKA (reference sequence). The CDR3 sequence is CSAGGQGLGTEYF. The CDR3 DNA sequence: TGCAGTGCTGGGGGTCAGGGGTTGGGGACCGAGTACTTC.

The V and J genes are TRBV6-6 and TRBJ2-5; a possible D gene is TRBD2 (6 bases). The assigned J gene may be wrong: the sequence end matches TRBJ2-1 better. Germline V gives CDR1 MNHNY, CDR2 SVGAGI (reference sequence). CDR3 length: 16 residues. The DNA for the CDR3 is TGTGCCAGCAGTTACCAGGACAACTCGGATCGGGAGACCCAGTTCTTC. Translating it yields CASSYQDNSDRETQFF.

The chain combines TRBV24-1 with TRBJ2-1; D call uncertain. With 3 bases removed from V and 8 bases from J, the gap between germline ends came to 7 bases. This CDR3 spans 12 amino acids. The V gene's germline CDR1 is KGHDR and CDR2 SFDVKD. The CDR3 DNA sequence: TGTGCCACCAGTGATCTAGGGTATGAGCAGTTCTTC. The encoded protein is CATSDLGYEQFF.

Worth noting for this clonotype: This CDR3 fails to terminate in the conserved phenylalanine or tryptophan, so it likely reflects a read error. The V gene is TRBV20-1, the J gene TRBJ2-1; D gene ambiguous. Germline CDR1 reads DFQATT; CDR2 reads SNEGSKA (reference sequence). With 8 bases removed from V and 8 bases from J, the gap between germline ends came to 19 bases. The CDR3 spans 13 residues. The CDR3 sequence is CSTLPLALDEQFL. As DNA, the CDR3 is TGCAGTACCCTACCCCTTGCCCTGGATGAGCAGTTCCTC.

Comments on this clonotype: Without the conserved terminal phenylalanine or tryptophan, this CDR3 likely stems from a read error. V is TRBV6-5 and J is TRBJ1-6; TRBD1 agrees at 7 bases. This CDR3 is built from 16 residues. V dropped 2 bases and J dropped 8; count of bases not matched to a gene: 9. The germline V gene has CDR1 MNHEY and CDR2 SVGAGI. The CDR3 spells CASSYPPGTADSPLHY. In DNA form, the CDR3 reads TGTGCCAGCAGTTACCCGCCTGGGACAGCAGATTCACCCCTCCACTAT.

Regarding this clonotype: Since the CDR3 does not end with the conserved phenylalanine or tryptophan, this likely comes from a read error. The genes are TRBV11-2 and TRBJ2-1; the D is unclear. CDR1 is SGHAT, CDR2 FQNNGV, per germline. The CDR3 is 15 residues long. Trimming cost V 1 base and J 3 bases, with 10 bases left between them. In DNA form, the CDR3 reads TGTGCCAGCAGCTTAGCAGCCAGAGTCTACAATGAGCAGTTCTTA. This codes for CASSLAARVYNEQFL.

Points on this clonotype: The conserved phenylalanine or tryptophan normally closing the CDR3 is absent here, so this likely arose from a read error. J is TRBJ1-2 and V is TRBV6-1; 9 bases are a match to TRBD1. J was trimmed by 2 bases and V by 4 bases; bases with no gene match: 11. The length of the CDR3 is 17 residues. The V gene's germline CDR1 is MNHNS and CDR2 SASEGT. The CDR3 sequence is CASSGTGAQTLNYGYTI. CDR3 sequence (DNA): TGTGCCAGCAGTGGGACAGGGGCACAAACTCTGAACTATGGCTACACCATC.

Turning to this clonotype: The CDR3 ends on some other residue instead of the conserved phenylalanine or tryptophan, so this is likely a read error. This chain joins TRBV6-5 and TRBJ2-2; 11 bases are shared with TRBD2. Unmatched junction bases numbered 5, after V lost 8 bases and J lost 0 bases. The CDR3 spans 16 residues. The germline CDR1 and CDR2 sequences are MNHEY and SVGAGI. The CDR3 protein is CASDLAGGPNTGELFS. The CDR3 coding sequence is TGTGCCAGCGATTTAGCGGGAGGGCCGAACACCGGGGAGCTGTTTTCT.

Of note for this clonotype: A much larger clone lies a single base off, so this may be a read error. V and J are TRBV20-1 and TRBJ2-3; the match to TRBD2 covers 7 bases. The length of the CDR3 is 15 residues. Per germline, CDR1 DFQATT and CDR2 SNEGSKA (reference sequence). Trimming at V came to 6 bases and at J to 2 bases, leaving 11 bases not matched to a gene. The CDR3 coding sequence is TGCAGTGCGACGCAGGCGCGGGAGAACACAGATACGCAGTATTTT. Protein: CSATQARENTDTQYF.

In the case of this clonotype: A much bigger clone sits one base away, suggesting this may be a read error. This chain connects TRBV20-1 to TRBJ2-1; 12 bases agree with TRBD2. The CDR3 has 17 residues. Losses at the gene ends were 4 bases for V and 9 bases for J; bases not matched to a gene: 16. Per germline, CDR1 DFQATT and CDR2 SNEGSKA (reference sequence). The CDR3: CSAMGRATSGSLSEQFF. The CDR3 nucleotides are TGCAGTGCTATGGGACGGGCGACTAGCGGGAGCCTTAGTGAGCAGTTCTTC.

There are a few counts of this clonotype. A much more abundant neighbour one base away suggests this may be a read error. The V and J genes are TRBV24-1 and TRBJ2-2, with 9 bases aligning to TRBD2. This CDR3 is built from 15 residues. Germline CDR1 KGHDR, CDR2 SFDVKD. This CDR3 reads CVTSSSGTNTGELFF. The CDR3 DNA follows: TGTGTCACCAGTTCTAGCGGGACGAACACCGGGGAGCTGTTTTTT.

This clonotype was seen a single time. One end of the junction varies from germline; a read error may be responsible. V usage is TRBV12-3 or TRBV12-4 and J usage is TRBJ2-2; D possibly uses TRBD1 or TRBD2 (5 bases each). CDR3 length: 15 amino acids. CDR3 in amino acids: CASSLMRTATGDLFF. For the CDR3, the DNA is TGTGCCAGCAGTTTGATGCGGACGGCTACCGGGGACCTGTTTTTT.

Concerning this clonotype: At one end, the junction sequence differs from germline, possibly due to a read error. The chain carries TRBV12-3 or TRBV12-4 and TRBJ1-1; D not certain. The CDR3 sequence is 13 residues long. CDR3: CASSLEAAIEAIF. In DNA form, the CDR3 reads TGTGCCAGCAGTTTAGAAGCAGCCATTGAAGCTATCTTT.

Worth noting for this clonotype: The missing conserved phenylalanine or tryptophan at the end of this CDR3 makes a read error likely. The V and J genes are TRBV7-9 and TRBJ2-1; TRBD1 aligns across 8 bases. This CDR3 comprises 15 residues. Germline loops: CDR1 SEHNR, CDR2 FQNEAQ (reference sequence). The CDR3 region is CGSSPWTGSGNEQFS. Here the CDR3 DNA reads TGTGGCAGCAGCCCCTGGACAGGGAGTGGAAATGAGCAGTTCTCC.

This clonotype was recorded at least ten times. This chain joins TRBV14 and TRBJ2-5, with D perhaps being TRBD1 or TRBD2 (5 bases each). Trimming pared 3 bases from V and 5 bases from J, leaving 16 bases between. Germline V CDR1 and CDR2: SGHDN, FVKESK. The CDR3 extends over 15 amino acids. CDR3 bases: TGTGCCAGCAGCCAGAGGGCAGGGTCACGGGAGACCCAGTACTTC. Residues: CASSQRAGSRETQYF. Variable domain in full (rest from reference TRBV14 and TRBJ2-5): EAGVTQFPSHSVIEKGQTVTLRCDPISGHDNLYWYRRVMGKEIKFLLHFVKESKQDESGMPNNRFLAERTGGTYSTLKVQPAELEDSGVYFCASSQRAGSRETQYFGPGTRLLVL.

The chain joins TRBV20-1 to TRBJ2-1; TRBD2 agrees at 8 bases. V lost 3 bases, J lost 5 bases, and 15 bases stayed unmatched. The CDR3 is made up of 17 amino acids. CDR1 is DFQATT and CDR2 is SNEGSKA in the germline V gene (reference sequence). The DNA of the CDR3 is TGCAGTGCTAGTACACGCTGGGCGGGACTAGTGGACAATGAGCAGTTCTTC. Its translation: CSASTRWAGLVDNEQFF.

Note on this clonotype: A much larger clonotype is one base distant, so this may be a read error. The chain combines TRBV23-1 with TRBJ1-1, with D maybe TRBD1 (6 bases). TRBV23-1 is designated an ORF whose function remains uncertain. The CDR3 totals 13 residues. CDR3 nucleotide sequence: TGCGCCAGAGAGGGACACGTGAACACTGAAACTTTCTTT. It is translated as CAREGHVNTETFF.

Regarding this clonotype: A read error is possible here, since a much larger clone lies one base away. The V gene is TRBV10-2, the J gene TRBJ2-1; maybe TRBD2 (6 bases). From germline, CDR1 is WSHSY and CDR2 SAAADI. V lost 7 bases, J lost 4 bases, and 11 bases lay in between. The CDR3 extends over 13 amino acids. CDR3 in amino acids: CASMVGGYNEQFF. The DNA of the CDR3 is TGCGCCAGCATGGTGGGAGGATACAATGAGCAGTTCTTC.

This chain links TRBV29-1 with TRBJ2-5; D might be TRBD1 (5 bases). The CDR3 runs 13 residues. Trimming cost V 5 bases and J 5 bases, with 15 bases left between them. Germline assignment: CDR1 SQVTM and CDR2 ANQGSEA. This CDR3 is CSVKDMWAETQYF. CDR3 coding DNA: TGCAGCGTTAAGGACATGTGGGCGGAGACCCAGTACTTC. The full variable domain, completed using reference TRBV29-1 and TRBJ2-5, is SAVISQKPSRDICQRGTSLTIQCQVDSQVTMMFWYRQQPGQSLTLIATANQGSEATYESGFVIDKFPISRPNLTFSTLTVSNMSPEDSSIYLCSVKDMWAETQYFGPGTRLLVL.

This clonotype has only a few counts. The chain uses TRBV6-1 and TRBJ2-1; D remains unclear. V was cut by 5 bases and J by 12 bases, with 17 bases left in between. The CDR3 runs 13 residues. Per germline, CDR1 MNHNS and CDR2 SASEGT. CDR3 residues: CASSSRRWDGQFF. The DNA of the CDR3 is TGTGCCAGCAGTTCGAGGAGATGGGATGGGCAGTTCTTC.

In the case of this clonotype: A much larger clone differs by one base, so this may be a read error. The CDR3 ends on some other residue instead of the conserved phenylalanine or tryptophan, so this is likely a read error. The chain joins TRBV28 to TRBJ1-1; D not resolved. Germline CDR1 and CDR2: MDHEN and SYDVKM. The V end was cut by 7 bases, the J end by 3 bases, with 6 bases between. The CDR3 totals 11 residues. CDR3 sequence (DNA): TGTGCCAGCACCACGGACACTGAAGCTTTCATT. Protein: CASTTDTEAFI.

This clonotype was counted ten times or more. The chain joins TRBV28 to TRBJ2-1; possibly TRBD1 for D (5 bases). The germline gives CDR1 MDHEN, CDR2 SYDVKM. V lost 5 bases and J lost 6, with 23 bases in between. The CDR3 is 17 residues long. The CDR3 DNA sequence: TGTGCCAGCAGTCACGGCCAGGGAATCGCCTGGGCCAATGAGCAGTTCTTC. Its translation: CASSHGQGIAWANEQFF.

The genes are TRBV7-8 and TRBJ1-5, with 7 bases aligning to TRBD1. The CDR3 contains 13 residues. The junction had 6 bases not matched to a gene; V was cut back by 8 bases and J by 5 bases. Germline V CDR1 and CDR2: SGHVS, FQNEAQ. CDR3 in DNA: TGTGCCAGCTCTGAAGGGGGCTATCAGCCCCAGCATTTT. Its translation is CASSEGGYQPQHF.

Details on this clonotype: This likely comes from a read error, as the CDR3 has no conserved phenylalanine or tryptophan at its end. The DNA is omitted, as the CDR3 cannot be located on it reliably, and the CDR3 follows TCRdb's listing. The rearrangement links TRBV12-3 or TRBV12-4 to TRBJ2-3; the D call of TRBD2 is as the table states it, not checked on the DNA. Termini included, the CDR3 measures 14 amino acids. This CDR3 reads CASSLWAVTDTLYL.

This CDR3 reads CDIRDPLAGDLADTQYF. The CDR3 DNA sequence: TGTGACATAAGAGATCCGCTAGCGGGAGATCTGGCGGATACGCAGTATTTT. The chain joins TRBV10-3 to TRBJ2-3; 10 bases are shared with TRBD2. CDR1 is ENHRY and CDR2 is SYGVKD in the germline V gene. The CDR3 totals 17 residues.

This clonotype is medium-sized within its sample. CDR3 DNA sequence: TGTGCCAGCAGTGTTACGCGAAGCCTTCTCTCCGAGCAGTACTTC. This encodes CASSVTRSLLSEQYF. J is TRBJ2-7 and V is TRBV6-1; D is unresolved. V was shortened by 4 bases and J by 6 bases, with 19 bases between the two germline ends. This CDR3 contains 15 residues. CDR1 is MNHNS, CDR2 SASEGT, per germline.

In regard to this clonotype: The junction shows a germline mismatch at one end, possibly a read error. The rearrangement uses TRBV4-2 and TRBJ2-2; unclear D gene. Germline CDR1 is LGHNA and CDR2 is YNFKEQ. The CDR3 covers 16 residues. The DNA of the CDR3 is TGTGCCAGCAGCCAAGGTAGGACCCCATGTACCGGTGAGCTGTTTTTT. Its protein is CASSQGRTPCTGELFF.

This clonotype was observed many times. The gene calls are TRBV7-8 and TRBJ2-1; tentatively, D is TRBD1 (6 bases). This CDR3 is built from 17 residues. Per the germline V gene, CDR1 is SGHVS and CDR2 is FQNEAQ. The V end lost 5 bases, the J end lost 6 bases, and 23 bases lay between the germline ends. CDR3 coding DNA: TGTGCCAGCAGCATTAGGACAGCCCCCCAGGGATTCAATGAGCAGTTCTTC. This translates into CASSIRTAPQGFNEQFF.